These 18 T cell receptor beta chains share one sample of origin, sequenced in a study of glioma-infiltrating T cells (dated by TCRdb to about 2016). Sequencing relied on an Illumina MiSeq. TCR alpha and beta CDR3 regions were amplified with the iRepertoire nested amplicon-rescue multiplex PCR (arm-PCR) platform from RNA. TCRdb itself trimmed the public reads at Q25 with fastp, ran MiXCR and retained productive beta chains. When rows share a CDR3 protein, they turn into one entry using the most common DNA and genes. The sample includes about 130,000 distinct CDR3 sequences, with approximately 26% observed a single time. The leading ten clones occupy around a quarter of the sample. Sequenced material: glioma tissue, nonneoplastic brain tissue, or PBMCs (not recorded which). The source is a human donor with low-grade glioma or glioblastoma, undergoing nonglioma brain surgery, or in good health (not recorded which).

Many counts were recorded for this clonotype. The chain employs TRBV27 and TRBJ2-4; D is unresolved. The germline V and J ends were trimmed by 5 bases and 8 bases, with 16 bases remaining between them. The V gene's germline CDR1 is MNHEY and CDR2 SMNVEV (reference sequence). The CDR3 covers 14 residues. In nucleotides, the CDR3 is TGTGCCAGCAGTACCACTTGGTTGACGGACATTCAGTACTTC. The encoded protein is CASSTTWLTDIQYF.

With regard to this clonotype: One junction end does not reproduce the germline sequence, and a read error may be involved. The CDR3 bases are TGTGCCAGCAGTGAAGTTCAGGCATCTCAAGAGACCCAGTACTTT. Protein product: CASSEVQASQETQYF. The chain recombines TRBV6-5 with TRBJ2-3; no reliable D call. The V gene's germline CDR1 is MNHEY and CDR2 SVGAGI. This CDR3 is built from 15 residues.

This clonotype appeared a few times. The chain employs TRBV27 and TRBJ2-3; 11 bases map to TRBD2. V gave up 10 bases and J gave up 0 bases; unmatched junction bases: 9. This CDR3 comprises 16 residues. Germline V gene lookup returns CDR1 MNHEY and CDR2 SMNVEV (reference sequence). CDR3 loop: CAISPGTSGSTDTQYF. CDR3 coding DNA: TGTGCCATCAGCCCCGGGACTAGCGGTAGCACAGATACGCAGTATTTT.

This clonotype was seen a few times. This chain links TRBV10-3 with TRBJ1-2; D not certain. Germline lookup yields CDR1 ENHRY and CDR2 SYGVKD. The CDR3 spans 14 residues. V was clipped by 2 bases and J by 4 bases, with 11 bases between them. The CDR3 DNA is TGTGCCATCAGTGAGCCCCGTAGTCCCTATGGCTACACCTTC. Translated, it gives CAISEPRSPYGYTF.

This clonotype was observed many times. The CDR3 reads CASSYSGLEGRTEAFF. DNA for the CDR3: TGTGCCAGCAGTTACTCGGGTCTGGAGGGGAGGACTGAAGCTTTCTTT. The chain is built from TRBV6-2 or TRBV6-3 and TRBJ1-1; TRBD1 is a possible D gene (5 bases). The CDR3 spans 16 residues. In germline, CDR1 is MNHEY, CDR2 SVGEGT. V was cut by 0 bases and J by 5 bases, with 16 bases left in between.

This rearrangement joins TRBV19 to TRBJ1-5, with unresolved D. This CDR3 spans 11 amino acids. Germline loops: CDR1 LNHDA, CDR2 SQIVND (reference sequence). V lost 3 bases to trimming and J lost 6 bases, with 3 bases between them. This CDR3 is CASSIGQPQHF. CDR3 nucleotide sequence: TGTGCCAGTAGTATTGGTCAGCCCCAGCATTTT.

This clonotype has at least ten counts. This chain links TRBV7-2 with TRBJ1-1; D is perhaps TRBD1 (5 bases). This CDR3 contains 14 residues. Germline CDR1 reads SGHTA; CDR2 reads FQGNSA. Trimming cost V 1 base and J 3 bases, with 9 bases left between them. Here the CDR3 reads CASSLGLGDTEAFF. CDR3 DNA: TGTGCCAGCAGCTTAGGCCTGGGGGACACTGAAGCTTTCTTT.

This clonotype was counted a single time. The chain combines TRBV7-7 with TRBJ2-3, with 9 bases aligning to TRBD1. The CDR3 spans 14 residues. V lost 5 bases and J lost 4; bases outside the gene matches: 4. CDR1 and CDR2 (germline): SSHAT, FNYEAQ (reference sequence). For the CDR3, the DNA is TGTGCCAGCAGCCCCCGGACAGGGGCAGATACGCAGTATTTT. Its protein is CASSPRTGADTQYF.

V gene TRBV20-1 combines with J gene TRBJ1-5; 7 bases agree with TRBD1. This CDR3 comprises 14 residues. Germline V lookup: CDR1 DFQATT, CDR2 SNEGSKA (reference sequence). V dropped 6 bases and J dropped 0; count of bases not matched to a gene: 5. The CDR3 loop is CSAGTVYSNQPQHF. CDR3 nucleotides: TGCAGTGCCGGGACAGTTTATAGCAATCAGCCCCAGCATTTT.

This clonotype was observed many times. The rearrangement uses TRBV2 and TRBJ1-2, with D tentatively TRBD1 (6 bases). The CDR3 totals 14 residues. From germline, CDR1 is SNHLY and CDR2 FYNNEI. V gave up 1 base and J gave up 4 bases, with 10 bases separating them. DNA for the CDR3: TGTGCCAGCAGTGAAGATGAGGACAGCTATGGCTACACCTTC. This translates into CASSEDEDSYGYTF.

Here the CDR3 reads CASSLADPLTDTQYF. CDR3 DNA sequence: TGCGCCAGCAGCTTGGCGGACCCTCTCACAGATACGCAGTATTTT. The chain has TRBV5-1 and TRBJ2-3, with D hard to call. Trimming left V 0 bases short and J 2 bases short, with 10 bases between. This CDR3 region has 15 residues. In germline, CDR1 is SGHRS, CDR2 YFSETQ.

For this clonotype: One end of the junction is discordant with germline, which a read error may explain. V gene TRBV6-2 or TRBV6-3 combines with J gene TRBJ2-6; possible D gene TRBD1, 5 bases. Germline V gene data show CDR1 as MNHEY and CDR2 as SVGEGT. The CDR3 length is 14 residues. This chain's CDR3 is CASSWSSGANILTF. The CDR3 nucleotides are TGTGCCAGCAGTTGGAGCTCTGGGGCCAACATCCTGACTTTC.

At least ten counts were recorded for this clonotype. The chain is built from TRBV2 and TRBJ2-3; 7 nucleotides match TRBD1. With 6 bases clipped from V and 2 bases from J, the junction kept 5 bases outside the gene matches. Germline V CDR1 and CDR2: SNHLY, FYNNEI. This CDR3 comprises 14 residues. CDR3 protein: CASRPGQTTDTQYF. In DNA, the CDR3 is TGTGCCAGCAGGCCGGGACAGACCACAGATACGCAGTATTTT.

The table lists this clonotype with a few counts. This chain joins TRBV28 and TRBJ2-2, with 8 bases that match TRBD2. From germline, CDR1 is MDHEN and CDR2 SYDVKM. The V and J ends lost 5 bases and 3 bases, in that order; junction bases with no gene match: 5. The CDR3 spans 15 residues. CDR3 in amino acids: CASSPGGEYTGELFF. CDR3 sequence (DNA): TGTGCCAGCAGTCCCGGGGGGGAGTACACCGGGGAGCTGTTTTTT.

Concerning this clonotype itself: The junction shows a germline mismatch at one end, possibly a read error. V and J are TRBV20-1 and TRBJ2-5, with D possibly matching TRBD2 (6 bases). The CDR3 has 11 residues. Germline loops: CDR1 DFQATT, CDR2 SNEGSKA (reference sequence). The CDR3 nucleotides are TGCAGTGCTACCCTAGCGCCTGGGGTACACTTC. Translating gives CSATLAPGVHF.

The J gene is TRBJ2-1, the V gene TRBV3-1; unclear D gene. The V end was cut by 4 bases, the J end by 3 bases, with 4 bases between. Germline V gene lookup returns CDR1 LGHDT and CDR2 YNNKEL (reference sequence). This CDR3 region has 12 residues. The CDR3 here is CASSRYYNEQFF. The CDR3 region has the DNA TGTGCCAGCAGCCGTTACTACAATGAGCAGTTCTTC.

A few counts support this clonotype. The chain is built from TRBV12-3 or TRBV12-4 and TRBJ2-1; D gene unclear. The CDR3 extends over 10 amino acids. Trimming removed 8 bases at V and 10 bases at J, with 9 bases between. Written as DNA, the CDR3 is TGTGCCAGCCGCCTTAGGGAGCAGTTCTTC. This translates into CASRLREQFF.

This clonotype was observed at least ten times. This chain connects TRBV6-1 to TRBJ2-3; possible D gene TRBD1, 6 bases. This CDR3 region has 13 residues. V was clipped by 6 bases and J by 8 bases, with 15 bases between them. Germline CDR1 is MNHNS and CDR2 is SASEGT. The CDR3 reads CASREQGPVTQYF. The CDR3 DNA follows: TGTGCCAGCAGGGAACAGGGACCCGTTACGCAGTATTTT.